The 22 T cell receptor beta chains presented below share a single source sample, sequenced in a study of blood T cell repertoires in COVID-19 (dated by TCRdb to 2020 to 2021). The protocol used for the library was the immunoSEQ multiplex PCR assay. Entries here come from immuneACCESS through TCRdb and include only in-frame sequences with V and J called. Some clones fail to appear in such tables; in the studies checked, an unresolved V gene covers under half of the shortfall, and the cause of the remainder is unknown. This sample lists approximately 290,000 clones; 70% to 90% were detected once. 4% to 4.5% of the sample is in the top ten clones. Sequenced sample: PBMCs or T cells enriched from blood (not recorded which). These receptors were obtained from a woman in her 30s who had recovered from COVID-19.

The gene calls are TRBV27 and TRBJ2-1; D is unclear. CDR1 and CDR2 (germline): MNHEY, SMNVEV (reference sequence). Trimming shortened V by 5 bases and J by 0 bases, and 8 bases separated the two germline ends. This CDR3 is 14 amino acids long. The DNA for the CDR3 is TGTGCCAGCAGTCGGAGTGTCTCCTACAATGAGCAGTTCTTC. This sequence encodes CASSRSVSYNEQFF.

The chain has TRBV20-1 and TRBJ1-1, with D perhaps matching TRBD1 (5 bases). The CDR3 is 12 amino acids. Germline loops: CDR1 DFQATT, CDR2 SNEGSKA (reference sequence). V lost 3 bases to trimming and J lost 1 base, with 6 bases between them. The CDR3 bases are TGCAGTGCTAGTAGGGGGAACACTGAAGCTTTCTTT. This codes for CSASRGNTEAFF.

This chain links TRBV18 with TRBJ2-7, with 15 bases lining up with TRBD2. The CDR3 has 20 residues. Trimming at V came to 3 bases and at J to 1 base, leaving 13 bases not matched to a gene. Germline CDR1 is KGHSH and CDR2 is LQKENI. DNA for the CDR3: TGTGCCAGCTCACCGCTCCCGGGACTAGCGGGAGGAGGCATATCCTACGAGCAGTACTTC. Amino acid sequence: CASSPLPGLAGGGISYEQYF.

The chain combines TRBV5-4 with TRBJ2-1; maybe TRBD2 (5 bases). Trimming took 3 bases from V and 12 from J, leaving 16 bases between them. This CDR3 spans 13 amino acids. The germline gives CDR1 SGHNT, CDR2 YYREEE (reference sequence). The CDR3 loop reads CASSSIEGRAQFF. The CDR3 DNA is TGTGCCAGCAGCTCCATAGAAGGGCGGGCGCAGTTCTTC.

The chain combines TRBV4-1 with TRBJ1-3, with 7 bases that match TRBD1. CDR1 and CDR2 (germline): MGHRA, YSYEKL. The CDR3 sequence is 16 residues long. Germline trimming cut 0 bases from V and 4 bases from J; bases unmatched to any gene: 6. The CDR3 region is CASSQDIGTVGNTIYF. For the CDR3, the DNA is TGCGCCAGCAGCCAAGACATCGGGACAGTGGGAAACACCATATATTTT.

V and J are TRBV29-1 and TRBJ2-2; TRBD2 might be the D (5 bases). The germline gives CDR1 SQVTM, CDR2 ANQGSEA. The CDR3 spans 16 residues. CDR3 DNA sequence: TGCGCGGCCGGGGTAGCGCGAGCGACGGACACCGGGGAGCTGTTTTTT. Translating gives CAAGVARATDTGELFF.

This clone appeared once. The CDR3: CASSTLLGADTQYF. CDR3 DNA: TGTGCCAGTAGTACCCTCTTAGGGGCAGATACGCAGTATTTT. The V call is TRBV19, the J call TRBJ2-3, with a weak D call TRBD1 (5 bases). Trimming left V 4 bases short and J 4 bases short, with 12 bases between. The CDR3 contains 14 residues. Germline values: CDR1 LNHDA, CDR2 SQIVND (reference sequence).

V usage is TRBV4-1 and J usage is TRBJ1-5, with TRBD1 identical over 8 bases. From germline, CDR1 is MGHRA and CDR2 YSYEKL. The ends lost 2 bases at V and 4 bases at J; junction bases unmatched: 1. This CDR3 region has 14 residues. CDR3 nucleotides: TGCGCCAGCAGCCAAACAGGGGGTAATCAGCCCCAGCATTTT. Translated: CASSQTGGNQPQHF.

This chain joins TRBV10-3 and TRBJ2-5; 10 nucleotides agree with TRBD1. V lost 2 bases to trimming and J lost 5 bases; unmatched junction nucleotides: 11. CDR1 is ENHRY and CDR2 is SYGVKD in the germline V gene. This CDR3 comprises 17 residues. CDR3 amino acids: CAISERTGGRVLETQYF. CDR3 sequence (DNA): TGTGCCATCAGTGAGAGGACAGGGGGTAGGGTATTGGAGACCCAGTACTTC.

This clone was detected many times. J is TRBJ1-2 and V is TRBV11-2, with 8 bases fitting TRBD1. J gave up 8 bases and V 6 bases, and 5 bases lay outside the gene matches. CDR3 length: 12 residues. Looked up from germline, CDR1 is SGHAT and CDR2 is FQNNGV. The CDR3 coding sequence is TGTGCCAGCAGTTTACAGGGGGAAGGCTACACCTTC. This codes for CASSLQGEGYTF.

This clone has a single count. This sequence joins TRBV18 and TRBJ1-1; the D is unclear. The CDR3 extends over 12 amino acids. Trimming left V 4 bases short and J 6 bases short, with 9 bases between. Looked up from germline, CDR1 is KGHSH and CDR2 is LQKENI. CDR3 nucleotide sequence: TGTGCCAGCTCACTTCTGGGCGCTGAAGCTTTCTTT. It specifies CASSLLGAEAFF.

Only a few counts were recorded for this clone. The chain uses TRBV29-1 and TRBJ2-7; 9 nucleotides match TRBD1. Germline V lookup: CDR1 SQVTM, CDR2 ANQGSEA. Germline trimming cut 1 base from V and 3 bases from J; bases unmatched to any gene: 4. There are 14 residues in the CDR3. The CDR3 reads CSVEAKTGGYEQYF. As DNA, the CDR3 is TGCAGCGTTGAAGCCAAGACAGGGGGCTACGAGCAGTACTTC.

This chain links TRBV18 with TRBJ1-4; D is undetermined. The CDR3 loop spans 13 amino acids. Germline CDR1 reads KGHSH; CDR2 reads LQKENI. Deletions cut 4 bases from V and 15 bases from J, with 18 bases between. CDR3 protein: CASSLQLERDVFF. The DNA of the CDR3 is TGTGCCAGCTCACTCCAGCTCGAACGGGATGTGTTTTTT.

The V call is TRBV11-2, the J call TRBJ1-6; D is perhaps TRBD1 (6 bases). Trimming took 1 base from V and 8 from J, leaving 12 bases between them. Germline loops: CDR1 SGHAT, CDR2 FQNNGV. The CDR3 loop spans 15 amino acids. This CDR3 is CASSLVGTNYSPLHF. CDR3 DNA sequence: TGTGCCAGCAGCTTAGTAGGGACAAATTATTCACCCCTCCACTTT.

The V call is TRBV11-2, the J call TRBJ2-5, with 11 bases lining up with TRBD1. The trim removed 5 bases at V and 7 bases at J, leaving 3 bases unmatched. This CDR3 has 13 amino acids. Germline V lookup: CDR1 SGHAT, CDR2 FQNNGV. The CDR3 sequence is CASSAGTGGTQYF. In DNA, the CDR3 is TGTGCCAGCAGCGCCGGGACAGGGGGGACCCAGTACTTC.

V is TRBV27 and J is TRBJ2-2; D may be TRBD2 (5 bases). Germline values: CDR1 MNHEY, CDR2 SMNVEV (reference sequence). The CDR3 sequence is 14 residues long. V lost 1 base and J 3 bases, leaving 6 bases between the germline ends. CDR3 DNA sequence: TGTGCCAGCAGTTTATGGAGGTACACCGGGGAGCTGTTTTTT. Translating it yields CASSLWRYTGELFF.

The gene calls are TRBV7-9 and TRBJ1-3, with 8 positions matching TRBD1. The CDR3 length is 15 residues. Germline CDR1 is SEHNR and CDR2 is FQNEAQ (reference sequence). Trimming removed 5 bases from V and 0 bases from J; junction bases left unmatched: 3. CDR3: CASSTDRASGNTIYF. The CDR3 nucleotides read TGTGCCAGCAGCACGGACAGGGCCTCTGGAAACACCATATATTTT.

The chain links TRBV19 to TRBJ1-2; a possible D gene is TRBD1 (6 bases). The CDR3 is 13 residues long. Germline CDR1 is LNHDA and CDR2 is SQIVND (reference sequence). V was cut by 3 bases and J by 5 bases, with 10 bases left in between. In nucleotides, the CDR3 is TGTGCCAGTAGTATTCCAGGGGTTTATGGCTACACCTTC. Its protein product is CASSIPGVYGYTF.

This clone occurred once. The V and J genes are TRBV6-4 and TRBJ2-3, with 10 bases fitting TRBD1. V dropped 6 bases and J dropped 4; count of bases not matched to a gene: 4. Germline lookup yields CDR1 MRHNA and CDR2 SNTAGT. This CDR3 contains 14 residues. The CDR3, as DNA: TGTGCCAGCAGCTCGGGACAGGGGTCAGATACGCAGTATTTT. Protein product: CASSSGQGSDTQYF.

This chain links TRBV19 with TRBJ1-5; 7 bases map to TRBD1. CDR1 and CDR2 from the germline V gene are LNHDA and SQIVND (reference sequence). Trimming cost V 3 bases and J 3 bases; bases outside gene matches: 8. The CDR3 runs to 16 residues. CDR3 DNA: TGTGCCAGTAGTATGGGAAAGGGGGCAATCAATCAGCCCCAGCATTTT. Protein: CASSMGKGAINQPQHF.

The V gene is TRBV11-2, the J gene TRBJ2-3; D possibly corresponds to TRBD1 (6 bases). The V gene's germline CDR1 is SGHAT and CDR2 FQNNGV. V lost 4 bases and J 1 base, leaving 12 bases between the germline ends. This CDR3 has 15 amino acids. The CDR3 is CASSWGQTRTDTQYF. As DNA, the CDR3 is TGTGCCAGCAGCTGGGGGCAGACTCGCACAGATACGCAGTATTTT. The full variable domain, its missing parts supplied by reference TRBV11-2 and TRBJ2-3, is EAGVAQSPRYKIIEKRQSVAFWCNPISGHATLYWYQQILGQGPKLLIQFQNNGVVDDSQLPKDRFSAERLKGVDSTLKIQPAKLEDSAVYLCASSWGQTRTDTQYFGPGTRLTVL.

The rearrangement links TRBV19 to TRBJ2-1; a possible D gene is TRBD2 (6 bases). V lost 5 bases and J 3 bases, leaving 14 bases between the germline ends. Germline loops: CDR1 LNHDA, CDR2 SQIVND (reference sequence). This CDR3 region has 15 residues. The CDR3 DNA sequence: TGTGCCAGTAGTTTGGGGACTGCAGACTACAATGAGCAGTTCTTC. Amino acids: CASSLGTADYNEQFF.